This T cell receptor beta chain appears in the sequencing data of a study of T cell responses to AZD1222 COVID-19 vaccine. Overall study findings and caveats: Without day 14 samples, only post-peak T cell repertoires were studied. Donors were mostly white British, more females; clonal diversity possibly underestimated. With dominance at 160-218 and 743-854, vaccine-associated CD4 TCRs spanned spike. Unmutated variant regions reportedly attract nearly half of all spike-specific TCRs.

V was shortened by 0 bases and J by 0 bases, with 5 bases between the two germline ends. Germline CDR1 ENHRY, CDR2 SYGVKD. CDR3 length: 14 amino acids. Using immunoSEQ multiplex PCR, the repertoire was profiled, and TCRdb retains in-frame clones only, with some absent. The sample includes 150,000 to 200,000 clones, 94% of them seen just once. As to this clone: The target antigen is unknown.

The chain recombines TRBV10-3 with TRBJ1-2; D not resolved. This receptor was obtained from an adult who received the AZD1222 COVID-19 vaccine. The sequences come from peripheral blood, collected 28 days after the second AZD1222 dose. DNA for the CDR3: TGTGCCATCAGTGAGTCTAAGGCTAACTATGGCTACACCTTC. Protein sequence: CAISESKANYGYTF.